This note documents a single TCR beta chain sequence. Its specificity is unknown. PCR primers comprised 60 Vbeta and 13 Jbeta primers. Here immunoSEQ multiplex PCR was the method, and the copy in TCRdb shows in-frame clones only, minus some. The sample gives 150,000 to 200,000 clones, roughly 80% of which show up once; 3.8% is in the top ten. Germline V gene data show CDR1 as SGHDT and CDR2 as YYEEEE. This CDR3 has 15 residues. The ends were cut back, 3 bases at V and 7 bases at J, with 16 bases in the middle. This sample is drawn from a study of cytomegalovirus exposure and HLA in healthy donors. Regarding the study as a whole: Rates of TCR association differed by HLA locus in a later analysis, with DRB1 highest and HLA-C lowest. Reportedly, HLA-A and HLA-B alleles of most subjects were accurately predicted from TCR beta. TCR beta V- and J-gene trimming, according to a later analysis, was linked to a missense DCLRE1C variant. TCR beta V segments were, for the most part, productive about 87% or about 30% of the time in an earlier analysis.

The chain employs TRBV5-6 and TRBJ1-4; a weak D match, TRBD1 (6 bases). The specimen was PBMCs. The sequence came from a man aged 45 to 65 in good health and CMV-seronegative. CDR3 coding DNA: TGTGCCAGCAGCTACCAGGGGCAAGGCGGTGAAAAACTGTTTTTT. It specifies CASSYQGQGGEKLFF.